These 2 T cell receptor beta chains were sequenced from one sample in a study of blood T cell repertoires in COVID-19. Assay used: immunoSEQ multiplex PCR; TCRdb lists only in-frame clones, some missing. The sample shows more than 250,000 clones, around 84% of them seen only once. Sequences were obtained from PBMCs or T cells enriched from blood (not recorded which). These receptors originate from a woman in her late teens or twenties who had recovered from COVID-19.

With respect to this clone: Relative to the germline gene, one junction end is altered; a read error may explain this. The chain links TRBV11-2 to TRBJ1-1, with 7 bases that match TRBD1. Germline V lookup: CDR1 SGHAT, CDR2 FQNNGV. There are 16 residues in the CDR3. DNA of the CDR3: TGTGCCAGCAGGTTAGGGGGCCTCCAAACTAACACTGAAGCTTTCTTT. The encoded protein is CASRLGGLQTNTEAFF.

This sequence joins TRBV7-9 and TRBJ1-5; 7 bases are shared with TRBD1. The CDR3 loop spans 14 amino acids. Germline CDR1 reads SEHNR; CDR2 reads FQNEAQ (reference sequence). J gave up 9 bases and V 4 bases, and 9 bases lay outside the gene matches. CDR3 protein: CASSSRTGVGPQHF. The CDR3 region has the DNA TGTGCCAGCAGCTCCCGGACAGGCGTCGGGCCCCAGCATTTT.